One and the same sample provided the 32 T cell receptor beta chains below, sequenced in a study of cytomegalovirus exposure and HLA in healthy donors. The PCR was carried out with 60 Vbeta primers and 13 Jbeta primers. This table comes from immunoSEQ multiplex PCR, and its TCRdb copy is limited to in-frame clones, with some not included. The sample has approximately 93,000 clones, 79% seen once. Sequenced material: PBMCs. The source is a male donor in good health and CMV-seropositive.

This chain uses TRBV30 with TRBJ1-6; D gene unclear. Deletions cut 7 bases from V and 0 bases from J, with 22 bases between. Per the germline V gene, CDR1 is GTSNPN and CDR2 is SVGIG (reference sequence). The CDR3 covers 18 residues. In nucleotides, the CDR3 is TGTGCCTTAGAGGCTCGGGAGCGAACAAGCTCCTATAATTCACCCCTCCACTTT. Its translation is CALEARERTSSYNSPLHF. The complete variable domain, with remaining parts taken from reference TRBV30 and TRBJ1-6, reads SQTIHQWPATLVQPVGSPLSLECTVEGTSNPNLYWYRQAAGRGLQLLFYSVGIGQISSEVPQNLSASRPQDRQFILSSKKLLLSDSGFYLCALEARERTSSYNSPLHFGNGTRLTVT.

V usage is TRBV13 and J usage is TRBJ2-5; TRBD2 is a possible D gene (6 bases). This CDR3 spans 14 amino acids. The germline gives CDR1 PRHDT, CDR2 FYEKMQ (reference sequence). V was shortened by 6 bases and J by 5 bases, with 16 bases between the two germline ends. The CDR3 spells CASSRYAGSETQYF. DNA for the CDR3: TGTGCCAGCAGTCGATACGCGGGGTCGGAGACCCAGTACTTC.

This sequence joins TRBV29-1 and TRBJ2-3; 10 nucleotides line up with TRBD2. In germline, CDR1 is SQVTM, CDR2 ANQGSEA. The ends lost 1 base at V and 2 bases at J; junction bases unmatched: 15. This CDR3 contains 19 residues. The CDR3 DNA reads TGCAGCGTTGAAGGGACCGGGCTAGCGGGGGCCATACCCACAGATACGCAGTATTTT. Translation: CSVEGTGLAGAIPTDTQYF.

The chain joins TRBV30 to TRBJ1-5, with D unclear. The germline CDR1 and CDR2 sequences are GTSNPN and SVGIG (reference sequence). This CDR3 spans 13 amino acids. Between the trimmed V and J ends, which lost 3 bases and 0 bases, there was a span of 6 bases. CDR3 coding DNA: TGTGCCTGGAGCCCCTATAGCAATCAGCCCCAGCATTTT. Translated: CAWSPYSNQPQHF.

The rearrangement links TRBV7-3 to TRBJ1-1, with 8 bases lining up with TRBD1. The V gene end was trimmed by 7 bases and the J gene end by 1 base; junction bases not matched to a gene: 5. The CDR3 has 14 amino acids. Germline assignment: CDR1 SGHTA and CDR2 FQGTGA. CDR3 nucleotide sequence: TGTGCCAGCAAAGAGGGACAGGCGAACACTGAAGCTTTCTTT. It translates to CASKEGQANTEAFF.

This chain joins TRBV30 and TRBJ1-6; 9 bases match TRBD1. The V segment lost 3 bases and the J segment 10 bases; nucleotides outside the gene matches: 10. Germline V gene lookup returns CDR1 GTSNPN and CDR2 SVGIG (reference sequence). CDR3 size: 15 residues. CDR3 sequence reads: CAWRGIRTGESPLHF. CDR3 nucleotide sequence: TGTGCCTGGAGAGGAATTCGGACAGGGGAATCACCCCTCCACTTT.

The rearrangement links TRBV5-1 to TRBJ2-3; possibly TRBD2 for D (6 bases). Germline CDR1 and CDR2: SGHRS and YFSETQ. The V gene lost 0 bases and the J gene lost 4 bases, with 9 bases spanning the gap. The length of the CDR3 is 14 residues. CDR3 protein: CASSLEEGADTQYF. DNA for the CDR3: TGCGCCAGCAGCTTGGAGGAGGGTGCAGATACGCAGTATTTT.

The rearrangement uses TRBV6-5 and TRBJ2-3, with TRBD2 as a possible D gene (7 bases). Per the germline V gene, CDR1 is MNHEY and CDR2 is SVGAGI. The V end was cut by 7 bases, the J end by 4 bases, with 15 bases between. The length of the CDR3 is 14 residues. CDR3 protein: CASKGGGGSDTQYF. The CDR3 DNA is TGTGCCAGCAAGGGAGGGGGTGGTTCAGATACGCAGTATTTT.

This clone came up a few times. The V and J genes are TRBV2 and TRBJ2-7; D unresolved. The CDR3 is made up of 11 amino acids. Trimming removed 4 bases from V and 5 bases from J, with 6 bases in between. Germline CDR1 and CDR2: SNHLY and FYNNEI. The CDR3 DNA is TGTGCCAGCAGTGTCAGGAACGAGCAGTACTTC. Translated, it gives CASSVRNEQYF.

V gene TRBV5-1 combines with J gene TRBJ1-3; D gene unclear. V lost 2 bases to trimming and J lost 4 bases, with 7 bases between them. Germline CDR1 SGHRS, CDR2 YFSETQ. CDR3 length: 13 amino acids. The CDR3 here is CASSLQVGNTIYF. The CDR3 DNA follows: TGCGCCAGCAGCTTACAAGTAGGAAACACCATATATTTT.

The chain has TRBV30 and TRBJ2-3; the D gene is possibly TRBD2 (5 bases). Germline CDR1 and CDR2: GTSNPN and SVGIG (reference sequence). There are 13 residues in the CDR3. The V end lost 4 bases, the J end lost 6 bases, and 14 bases lay between the germline ends. The CDR3 region has the DNA TGTGCCTGGAACCCCGGACTGGGGGATACGCAGTATTTT. The encoded protein is CAWNPGLGDTQYF.

This chain connects TRBV19 to TRBJ1-2; no reliable D call. CDR3 size: 14 residues. Germline V gene data show CDR1 as LNHDA and CDR2 as SQIVND (reference sequence). Deletions cut 7 bases from V and 4 bases from J, with 16 bases between. DNA for the CDR3: TGTGCCAGTACGATGCGGGCCGAGGCCTATGGCTACACCTTC. As protein: CASTMRAEAYGYTF.

About this clone: This specimen includes other DNA sequences encoding the same CDR3. The rearrangement joins TRBV27 to TRBJ2-2; D gene uncertain. The ends were cut back, 5 bases at V and 1 base at J, with 8 bases in the middle. The CDR3 spans 14 residues. Germline V gene data show CDR1 as MNHEY and CDR2 as SMNVEV (reference sequence). In DNA, the CDR3 is TGTGCCAGCAGTCGAACGGTGAACACCGGGGAGCTGTTTTTT. Its translation: CASSRTVNTGELFF.

The V call is TRBV7-9, the J call TRBJ1-1; 8 bases fit TRBD1. This CDR3 comprises 15 residues. Unmatched junction bases numbered 10, after V lost 5 bases and J lost 5 bases. Germline assignment: CDR1 SEHNR and CDR2 FQNEAQ (reference sequence). The CDR3 is CASSQTQGAGTEAFF. The CDR3 coding sequence is TGTGCCAGCAGCCAGACCCAGGGGGCTGGGACTGAAGCTTTCTTT.

The rearrangement links TRBV4-1 to TRBJ1-1; perhaps TRBD1 as D (6 bases). Germline CDR1 and CDR2: MGHRA and YSYEKL. CDR3 length: 14 residues. Trimming cost V 3 bases and J 3 bases, with 11 bases left between them. DNA of the CDR3: TGCGCCAGCAGCCAGGGCACAGGGTACACTGAAGCTTTCTTT. Its protein product is CASSQGTGYTEAFF.

The V call is TRBV6-5, the J call TRBJ1-1, with D unresolved. Germline assignment: CDR1 MNHEY and CDR2 SVGAGI. Trimming took 6 bases from V and 2 from J, leaving 13 bases between them. There are 14 residues in the CDR3. CDR3 DNA: TGTGCCAGCAGACTAACGATGACCAACACTGAAGCTTTCTTT. Its protein product is CASRLTMTNTEAFF.

This clone was detected a few times. The chain recombines TRBV30 with TRBJ2-3; a possible D gene is TRBD2 (5 bases). Germline V gene lookup returns CDR1 GTSNPN and CDR2 SVGIG (reference sequence). The CDR3 covers 13 residues. V was pared by 1 base and J by 0 bases, with 5 bases between. The CDR3 sequence: CAWSAGSTDTQYF. The CDR3 nucleotides are TGTGCCTGGAGTGCGGGGAGCACAGATACGCAGTATTTT.

The chain combines TRBV2 with TRBJ2-5; 7 positions agree with TRBD1. This CDR3 comprises 16 residues. V lost 0 bases, J lost 3 bases, and 7 bases stayed unmatched. Germline V gene lookup returns CDR1 SNHLY and CDR2 FYNNEI. CDR3 residues: CASSEARGPYKETQYF. The CDR3 bases are TGTGCCAGCAGTGAAGCAAGGGGGCCTTACAAAGAGACCCAGTACTTC.

J is TRBJ1-2 and V is TRBV18, with 8 bases matching TRBD1. Germline CDR1 reads KGHSH; CDR2 reads LQKENI. The CDR3 has 14 residues. After removal of 5 bases from V and 3 bases from J, the junction contained 5 bases not matched to a gene. The CDR3 DNA reads as TGTGCCAGCTCAACCGACAGGGGAGACTATGGCTACACCTTC. It is translated as CASSTDRGDYGYTF.

This clone was detected only a few times. The rearrangement joins TRBV6-5 to TRBJ1-2; the D is unclear. This CDR3 region has 13 residues. Trimming stripped 4 bases from V and 5 bases from J, with 11 bases between. Per germline, CDR1 MNHEY and CDR2 SVGAGI. The CDR3 region has the DNA TGTGCCAGCAGTTCCCCCCCAGGATATGGCTACACCTTC. Translating gives CASSSPPGYGYTF.

The chain couples TRBV27 to TRBJ2-5; D remains ambiguous. The CDR3 has 15 amino acids. Germline CDR1 reads MNHEY; CDR2 reads SMNVEV (reference sequence). Trimming removed 1 base from V and 1 base from J, with 10 bases in between. The CDR3 region has the DNA TGTGCCAGCAGTTTATTCCGCCACATCCAAGAGACCCAGTACTTC. Translated, it gives CASSLFRHIQETQYF.

This clone showed up just once. The chain couples TRBV30 to TRBJ2-3; 12 nucleotides line up with TRBD2. J was trimmed by 4 bases and V by 3 bases; bases with no gene match: 14. Germline V CDR1 and CDR2: GTSNPN, SVGIG (reference sequence). This CDR3 has 18 amino acids. CDR3 sequence: CAWSKLGASGGAPDTQYF. CDR3 nucleotides: TGTGCCTGGAGCAAACTCGGGGCTAGCGGGGGGGCCCCAGATACGCAGTATTTT.

The chain uses TRBV6-5 and TRBJ1-1; TRBD1 aligns across 8 bases. The trim removed 7 bases at V and 3 bases at J, leaving 10 bases unmatched. This CDR3 has 15 residues. The germline CDR1 and CDR2 sequences are MNHEY and SVGAGI. CDR3 sequence: CASTPRGRRDTEAFF. The CDR3 DNA reads as TGTGCCAGCACCCCCAGGGGGCGGCGGGACACTGAAGCTTTCTTT.

The gene calls are TRBV29-1 and TRBJ2-7, with TRBD1 as a possible D gene (6 bases). CDR3 length equals 12 residues. The V and J ends lost 4 bases and 5 bases respectively, with 12 bases between them. CDR1 and CDR2 (germline): SQVTM, ANQGSEA. The CDR3 sequence is CSVAQGTHEQYF. The CDR3, as DNA: TGCAGCGTTGCCCAGGGGACCCACGAGCAGTACTTC.

The chain couples TRBV5-1 to TRBJ2-7; D is ambiguous. The CDR3 has 14 residues. The germline gives CDR1 SGHRS, CDR2 YFSETQ. V dropped 0 bases and J dropped 4 bases, with 11 bases sitting between them. CDR3 coding DNA: TGCGCCAGCAGCTTGGACGGTAACGTTTACGAGCAGTACTTC. Protein sequence: CASSLDGNVYEQYF.

The V gene is TRBV2, the J gene TRBJ1-1; no clear D gene. The CDR3 runs to 11 residues. V was clipped by 6 bases and J by 7 bases, with 9 bases between them. Germline CDR1 and CDR2: SNHLY and FYNNEI. The CDR3 here is CASRSSIEAFF. The CDR3 region has the DNA TGTGCCAGCAGGTCGAGCATTGAAGCTTTCTTT.

The table lists this clone with a count of one. The chain couples TRBV27 to TRBJ2-4; a possible D gene is TRBD1 (5 bases). The germline gives CDR1 MNHEY, CDR2 SMNVEV (reference sequence). V was clipped by 1 base and J by 2 bases, with 9 bases between them. The CDR3 runs to 15 residues. The CDR3 nucleotides are TGTGCCAGCAGTTTATATCAGGGCTCCAAAAACATTCAGTACTTC. Its protein is CASSLYQGSKNIQYF.

This clone was counted only a few times. The chain is built from TRBV7-2 and TRBJ1-4; 7 bases fit TRBD1. Trimming removed 5 bases from V and 6 bases from J; junction bases left unmatched: 6. CDR1 SGHTA and CDR2 FQGNSA come from the germline V gene. The length of the CDR3 is 14 residues. This CDR3 reads CASSPDRDHEKLFF. CDR3 coding DNA: TGTGCCAGCAGCCCCGACAGGGACCATGAAAAACTGTTTTTT.

The V and J genes are TRBV2 and TRBJ1-5; D call uncertain. In germline, CDR1 is SNHLY, CDR2 FYNNEI. V was pared by 3 bases and J by 1 base, with 10 bases between. This CDR3 is built from 15 residues. The CDR3 here is CASSDRVPSNQPQHF. The DNA for the CDR3 is TGTGCCAGCAGTGATCGGGTTCCAAGCAATCAGCCCCAGCATTTT. The whole variable domain, remainder taken from reference TRBV2 and TRBJ1-5, is EPEVTQTPSHQVTQMGQEVILRCVPISNHLYFYWYRQILGQKVEFLVSFYNNEISEKSEIFDDQFSVERPDGSNFTLKIRSTKLEDSAMYFCASSDRVPSNQPQHFGDGTRLSIL.

The rearrangement joins TRBV28 to TRBJ1-5; D may be TRBD1 (6 bases). CDR1 and CDR2 (germline): MDHEN, SYDVKM. V lost 5 bases, J lost 2 bases, and 10 bases lay in between. The CDR3 spans 14 residues. The CDR3 DNA sequence: TGTGCCAGCAGTGCCTACAGGGGCAATCAGCCCCAGCATTTT. It codes for CASSAYRGNQPQHF.

V is TRBV7-8 and J is TRBJ1-2; a possible D gene is TRBD1 (6 bases). Germline V gene data show CDR1 as SGHVS and CDR2 as FQNEAQ. The germline V and J ends were trimmed by 8 bases and 8 bases, with 21 bases remaining between them. The CDR3 runs 14 residues. The CDR3 loop reads CASRGQGSSWGYTF. For the CDR3, the DNA is TGTGCCAGCCGAGGGCAGGGGAGTTCTTGGGGCTACACCTTC.

This rearrangement joins TRBV6-1 to TRBJ1-1, with D unresolved. Trimming took off 5 bases at V and 7 bases at J, with 11 bases between the two ends. The CDR3 runs to 12 residues. CDR1 and CDR2 (germline): MNHNS, SASEGT. CDR3 sequence (DNA): TGTGCCAGCAGTTCCCGCGGGGTTGAAGCTTTCTTT. This codes for CASSSRGVEAFF.